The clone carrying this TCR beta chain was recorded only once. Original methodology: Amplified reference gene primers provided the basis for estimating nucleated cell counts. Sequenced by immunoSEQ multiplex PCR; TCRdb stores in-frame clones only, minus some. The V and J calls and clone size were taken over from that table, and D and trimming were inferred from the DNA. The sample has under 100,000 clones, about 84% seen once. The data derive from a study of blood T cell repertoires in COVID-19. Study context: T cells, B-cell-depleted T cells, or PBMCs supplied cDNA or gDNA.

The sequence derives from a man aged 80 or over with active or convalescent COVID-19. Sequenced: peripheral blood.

The CDR3 nucleotides read TGTGCCAGCTCACCACCGGACAGGGCAGCTGGCTACACCTTC. Translated: CASSPPDRAAGYTF. The rearrangement joins TRBV18 to TRBJ1-2; TRBD1 matches 8 bases. Trimming removed 0 bases from V and 7 bases from J; junction bases left unmatched: 4. The CDR3 runs to 14 residues. Germline values: CDR1 KGHSH, CDR2 LQKENI.